This section outlines one T cell receptor beta chain sequence together with its context. The specificity of this receptor is unknown. There are no base qualities to consult, and no much larger clone falls within one base. V is clipped by 5 bases and J by 3 bases, and the sequence between their germline boundaries is 10 bases long. The CDR3 starts with the cysteine, ends with the phenylalanine, and has 12 residues. The kept DNA is CDR3 alone, 36 bases in frame from the first base. CDR1 is given as SQVTM and CDR2 as ANQGSEA, both from the germline V gene. This sample is drawn from a study of T-cell memory formation after mild COVID-19 (dated by TCRdb to about 2021). Looking at the study overall: Most TCR sequence clusters were specific to one of the two donors. Longitudinal TCRalpha and TCRbeta repertoire sequencing tracked T-cell clones expanding and contracting after mild COVID-19 in a couple of donors. Two young, previously healthy adult volunteers made up the cohort, one male and one female. Study-wide findings and limitations: The study included only two mild cases, and larger cohorts that include severe cases with pre-infection samples were judged to be necessary. From day 15 to 85, contracting clones showed balanced CD4/CD8 phenotypes, whereas a second wave of clones that expanded from day 15 to 37 leaned towards CD4+. SARS-CoV-2 specificity of the second-wave clones peaking on day 37 was not confirmed. Contracting CD4+ clones appeared mostly in the CM and EM memory subsets, whereas CD8+ clones were enriched in EMRA. The detection of some responding clones in pre-infection memory suggests that pre-existing cross-reactive memory T cells joined the SARS-CoV-2 response.

Ficoll-Paque density gradient centrifugation was the method used to isolate PBMCs. Sequenced using an Illumina NovaSeq 6000. TCRalpha and TCRbeta cDNA libraries were constructed by 5'RACE with constant-segment primers, with sample barcodes and unique molecular identifiers being introduced. RNA was extracted from every sample with Trizol reagent. Library amplification was performed in two PCR steps, and a second sample barcode and Illumina TruSeq adapters were introduced in the second step. Sequencing of libraries was performed on an Illumina NovaSeq with 2 x 150 bp paired-end reads. On the study's bioinformatics: The reads were demultiplexed and collapsed into UMI-guided consensus sequences using migec v1.2.7. With mixcr v2.1.11, UMI consensuses were aligned to TRA and TRB V and J templates and assembled into clonotypes. A clonotype was counted as expanded or contracted only when both edgeR and NoisET called the clonotype significant, with the noise models trained on biological replicates. For edgeR calls, the thresholds were a false discovery rate-adjusted p below 0.01 and a log2 fold-change of 1. As an exploratory analysis of dynamics, max-normalized trajectories of the 1000 most abundant clonotypes were examined with PCA combined with hierarchical clustering. The CD4 or CD8 phenotype of responding clones was assigned using the separately sequenced CD4+ and CD8+ repertoires. TCRdb ran its own pipeline on the public reads, namely fastp trimming at Q25 and MiXCR clone calling, and kept in-frame beta chains. CDR3 protein duplicates are merged, each entry listing the most common genes and DNA. None of the V and J calls come from the authors' own analysis; TCRdb made them. The table for this sample lists hundreds of thousands of distinct CDR3 sequences; approximately 15% of them were counted only once. The top ten clonotypes cover around 20% of the sample.

Here the chain combines TRBV29-1 and TRBJ1-2; D gene: possibly TRBD1, on 6 matching bases. The material sequenced was PBMCs or a T cell subset sorted from them (not recorded which). This TCR was recovered from a man younger than 35 who had mild COVID-19 (a few samples of this study predate the infection). The sample titles of this study are shuffled in the database, so cell type and time point are left out; the donor was told from shared clones. At the DNA level, the sequence is TGCAGCGTTCGGGGGCCTTACTATGGCTACACCTTC. Translated, this gives CSVRGPYYGYTF.